The T cell receptor beta chain under discussion was sequenced for a study of blood T cell repertoires in COVID-19. Study overall: Sites in the United States, Italy and Spain provided acute and convalescent COVID-19 samples. T cells, B-cell-depleted T cells, or PBMCs supplied cDNA or gDNA.

Authors' data handling: Cell counts per sample came from amplifying reference gene primers. Clones were sequenced by immunoSEQ multiplex PCR, and TCRdb holds only the in-frame ones, with some missing. V and J calls and clone size come straight from that table; D and trimming were deduced from the DNA. The table lists approximately 89,000 clones, 80% of them singletons. Germline V gene data show CDR1 as MDHEN and CDR2 as SYDVKM. Trimming cost V 4 bases and J 4 bases; bases outside gene matches: 4. The CDR3 is 14 amino acids. The material sequenced was peripheral blood. This sequence was found in a human donor in a cohort sampled during active COVID-19. The rearrangement joins TRBV28 to TRBJ1-5, with TRBD1 matching over 7 bases. The CDR3 region is CASSSGTANQPQHF. Written as DNA, the CDR3 is TGTGCCAGCAGTTCCGGGACAGCTAATCAGCCCCAGCATTTT.